The rows below give T cell receptor beta chains drawn from one sample of a study of T cells after yellow fever vaccination. Via MiXCR, TCRdb re-called the 5' RACE reads, giving one row per CDR3 protein. The repertoire holds a few hundred thousand distinct CDR3 sequences, roughly 21% seen once, with 13% to 15% in the top ten. The sequences come from PBMCs, collected 15 days after the yellow fever booster vaccination. The receptors originated from a man aged 30 to 45 who received the YFV17D yellow fever vaccine. Both conserved end residues are part of each CDR3. A D gene is named only where the DNA matches it firmly. Size is omitted from some rows. Given values are once, few, many or a class for expanded clones.

j_call d_call v_call clone_size cdr3_aa cdr3_nt
TRBJ2-5 NA TRBV7-8 many CASIKGLSSGPETQYF TGTGCCAGCATTAAAGGGCTTTCTTCGGGTCCAGAGACCCAGTACTTC
TRBJ2-2 NA TRBV3-1 few CASSLHRRTGELFF TGTGCCAGCAGTCTACACCGTCGGACCGGGGAGCTGTTTTTT
TRBJ2-7 NA TRBV20-1 NA CSASDGGSYEQYF TGCAGTGCTAGTGATGGGGGATCCTACGAGCAGTACTTC
TRBJ2-2 NA TRBV6-2/TRBV6-3 few CASSYGGALTGELFF TGTGCCAGCAGTTACGGGGGGGCCCTGACCGGGGAGCTGTTTTTT
TRBJ2-1 NA TRBV24-1 NA CATSDPSSGPRGEQFF TGTGCCACCAGTGATCCCAGCAGCGGCCCTAGGGGTGAGCAGTTCTTC
TRBJ1-2 TRBD1 TRBV6-2/TRBV6-3 NA CASSPRPGQDGYTF TGTGCCAGCAGTCCTCGACCCGGACAGGATGGCTACACCTTC
TRBJ2-7 NA TRBV7-2 NA CASSLVRKNYEQYF TGTGCCAGCAGCTTAGTGCGGAAAAACTACGAGCAGTACTTC
TRBJ2-7 TRBD2 TRBV5-5 few CASSPFAGGPYEQYF TGTGCCAGCAGCCCCTTTGCGGGAGGGCCTTACGAGCAGTACTTC
TRBJ1-1 TRBD1 TRBV5-1 NA CASSLTGQMNTEAFF TGCGCCAGCAGCTTAACGGGACAGATGAACACTGAAGCTTTCTTT
TRBJ2-2 NA TRBV21-1 NA CASKTGQPLAGELFF TGTGCCAGCAAAACAGGACAGCCCCTGGCCGGGGAGCTGTTTTTT
TRBJ2-1 TRBD2 TRBV6-1 few CASSPLLADITYNEQFF TGTGCCAGCAGCCCCTTACTAGCGGACATTACCTACAATGAGCAGTTCTTC
TRBJ2-7 NA TRBV2 few CASSGGSPAYEQYF TGTGCCAGCAGTGGAGGTTCACCGGCTTACGAGCAGTACTTC
TRBJ2-6 NA TRBV12-3/TRBV12-4 NA CASRGTWRSGANVLTF TGTGCCAGCAGGGGGACTTGGCGCTCTGGGGCCAACGTCCTGACTTTC
TRBJ2-3 TRBD1 TRBV12-3/TRBV12-4 few CASSFPDRDGDTQYF TGTGCCAGCAGTTTCCCGGACAGGGACGGAGATACGCAGTATTTT
TRBJ2-4 NA TRBV5-5 NA CASSLMGIQYF TGTGCCAGCAGCTTGATGGGCATTCAGTACTTC
TRBJ2-7 TRBD2 TRBV20-1 NA CSARDWLAGLVEQYF TGCAGTGCTAGAGATTGGCTAGCGGGGCTAGTGGAGCAGTACTTC
TRBJ2-7 NA TRBV4-1 few CASSQEGAPSVEQYF TGCGCCAGCAGCCAAGAGGGTGCGCCGAGTGTCGAGCAGTACTTC
TRBJ2-7 TRBD2 TRBV6-5 few CASSYRTSGRAEQYF TGTGCCAGCAGTTACCGGACTAGCGGGAGGGCCGAGCAGTACTTC
TRBJ2-7 NA TRBV24-1 NA CATSDPQFLLPYEQYF TGTGCCACCAGCGACCCTCAGTTTCTCCTTCCTTACGAGCAGTACTTC
TRBJ2-7 TRBD2 TRBV12-3/TRBV12-4 NA CASSKLAGGYEQYF TGTGCCAGCAGTAAACTAGCGGGCGGCTACGAGCAGTACTTC
TRBJ1-5 NA TRBV15 NA CATSPGRYSNQPQHF TGTGCCACCAGCCCGGGCAGATATAGCAATCAGCCCCAGCATTTT
TRBJ2-3 NA TRBV20-1 NA CSASYKNTDTQYF TGCAGTGCTAGTTATAAGAACACAGATACGCAGTATTTT
TRBJ2-4 NA TRBV5-1 NA CASSFGGDNIQYF TGCGCCAGCAGCTTCGGGGGAGACAACATTCAGTACTTC
TRBJ2-1 TRBD2 TRBV15 NA CATSRDLPGLAKNEQFF TGTGCCACCAGCAGAGATCTGCCGGGACTAGCGAAAAATGAGCAGTTCTTC
TRBJ1-4 NA TRBV7-2 once CASSAGGQLVGKLFF TGTGCCAGCAGCGCCGGCGGACAGTTGGTTGGAAAACTGTTTTTT
TRBJ2-1 NA TRBV12-3/TRBV12-4 NA CASSLQAVGSDEQFF TGTGCCAGCAGTTTACAGGCCGTCGGTAGCGATGAGCAGTTCTTC
TRBJ2-7 NA TRBV28 NA CASSSSKGEQYF TGTGCCAGCAGTTCTTCCAAAGGCGAGCAGTACTTC
TRBJ1-1 NA TRBV3-1 NA CASSQRVGRSEAFF TGTGCCAGCAGCCAGAGGGTTGGAAGGTCTGAAGCTTTCTTT
TRBJ2-6 NA TRBV6-2/TRBV6-3 NA CASSFYGSSSGANVPTF TGTGCCAGCAGTTTTTACGGCAGTAGCTCTGGGGCCAACGTCCCGACTTTC
TRBJ2-2 TRBD2 TRBV4-1 few CASSQDFPSGSFRGTGELFF TGCGCCAGCAGCCAAGATTTTCCTAGCGGGAGCTTTCGGGGTACCGGGGAGCTGTTTTTT
TRBJ2-1 NA TRBV3-1 many CASSQTNEQFF TGTGCCAGCAGCCAAACTAATGAGCAGTTCTTC
TRBJ2-5 TRBD2 TRBV10-3 NA CATTSGQETQYF TGTGCCACCACTAGCGGACAAGAGACCCAGTACTTC
TRBJ2-3 NA TRBV5-1 NA CARGGTDTQYF TGCGCCAGAGGGGGCACAGATACGCAGTATTTT
TRBJ1-5 TRBD1 TRBV10-2 few CASRRTGESNQPQHF TGCGCCAGCAGAAGGACAGGGGAGAGCAATCAGCCCCAGCATTTT
TRBJ2-2 TRBD2 TRBV6-2/TRBV6-3 few CASSILAGANTGELFF TGTGCCAGCAGTATTCTAGCGGGGGCGAACACCGGGGAGCTGTTTTTT